This T cell receptor (beta chain) is drawn from a study of blood T cell repertoires in COVID-19. The table came from immunoSEQ multiplex PCR; TCRdb's copy has only in-frame clones and leaves some out. The sample lists around 260,000 clones, around 90% occurring once. This CDR3 has 13 amino acids. V dropped 5 bases and J dropped 10; count of bases not matched to a gene: 3. Germline V CDR1 and CDR2: MNHEY, SVGAGI. Concerning this clone itself: Other DNA sequences in this specimen translate into the identical CDR3.

The chain employs TRBV6-5 and TRBJ1-6; 9 bases line up with TRBD1. Sequencing was done on a sample of peripheral blood. This receptor was taken from a woman in her seventies with COVID-19, enrolled during active disease. The CDR3 DNA reads as TGTGCCAGCAGTAGACAGGGGGACTCACCCCTCCACTTT. Its protein is CASSRQGDSPLHF.